Described below is a single T cell receptor beta chain sequence and its context. Antigen specificity is unknown. This sample is drawn from a study of CD8+ T cells in alopecia areata. Study at large: Tofacitinib therapy lasting 6 to 18 months was followed by 6 months off drug. Percentage of affected scalp area was the basis on which treated patients' severity was scored.

Study-wide results and limits: Treatment with tofacitinib significantly lowered scalp clonality and reduced expanded CD8+ clones among the top 100.

This sample's treatment: oral pan-JAK inhibitor, 5-10 mg twice daily. RNA extraction and reverse transcription yielded cDNA as sequencing template. TCRdb's copy holds only in-frame clones and misses some; the assay was immunoSEQ multiplex PCR. The sample yields about 100,000 clones, less than 90% seen once. Germline CDR1 is LGHNA and CDR2 is YSLEER. CDR3 size: 17 residues. Trimming at V came to 4 bases and at J to 0 bases, leaving 10 bases not matched to a gene. The source of this sequence is a human donor with alopecia areata. The sequenced sample was CD8+ T cells sorted from blood, obtained at week 24, from a patient treated with tofacitinib. The chain is built from TRBV4-3 and TRBJ2-3; TRBD2 agrees at 7 bases. Here the CDR3 DNA reads TGCGCCAGCAGCCCCGGGACTACAGCCTTGAGCACAGATACGCAGTATTTT. It translates to CASSPGTTALSTDTQYF.